This section outlines one TCR beta chain sequence together with its context. The data stem from a study of blood T cell repertoires in COVID-19. Study context: Italy, Spain and the United States were the sources of the convalescent and acute COVID-19 samples. From T cells, B-cell-depleted T cells, or PBMCs came the material, which was cDNA or gDNA.

V gave up 5 bases and J gave up 4 bases, with 10 bases separating them. In germline, CDR1 is SGHTA, CDR2 FQGNSA. This CDR3 has 13 residues. Profiling relied on immunoSEQ multiplex PCR, and the TCRdb table lists in-frame clones only, not all of them. Counted here are under 250,000 clones, 70% to 90% occurring once; the ten biggest clones make up more than 2%. Seattle's enrolled individuals joined amid active infection and were then monitored longitudinally. Sequenced: peripheral blood. The TCR sequence derives from a woman between 65 and 79 years old with COVID-19, enrolled during active disease. The rearrangement links TRBV7-2 to TRBJ2-3, with D perhaps matching TRBD1 (5 bases). Here the CDR3 reads CASSRGSPDTQYF. In DNA form, the CDR3 reads TGTGCCAGCAGCAGGGGATCGCCAGATACGCAGTATTTT.